This TCR beta chain originates from a study of early T cells in non-severe SARS-CoV-2 infection. At least ten counts were recorded for this clonotype. Losses at the gene ends were 0 bases for V and 9 bases for J; bases not matched to a gene: 13. Germline loops: CDR1 LNHDA, CDR2 SQIVND (reference sequence). The CDR3 covers 17 residues. Separate cDNA molecules each had unique molecular identifiers attached to them. TCRdb passed the 5' RACE reads through MiXCR, listing each CDR3 protein once. Of tens of thousands of distinct CDR3 sequences in the sample, about 5.7% were seen once. V usage is TRBV19 and J usage is TRBJ2-1; 8 bases are a match to TRBD2. This sequence was found in an adult who was a healthcare worker with PCR-confirmed SARS-CoV-2 infection or an uninfected control (not recorded which). Sequencing input: whole blood. The CDR3 sequence: CASSIEGFGRAWGEQFF. In nucleotides, the CDR3 is TGTGCCAGTAGTATAGAAGGTTTCGGGAGGGCCTGGGGTGAGCAGTTCTTC.